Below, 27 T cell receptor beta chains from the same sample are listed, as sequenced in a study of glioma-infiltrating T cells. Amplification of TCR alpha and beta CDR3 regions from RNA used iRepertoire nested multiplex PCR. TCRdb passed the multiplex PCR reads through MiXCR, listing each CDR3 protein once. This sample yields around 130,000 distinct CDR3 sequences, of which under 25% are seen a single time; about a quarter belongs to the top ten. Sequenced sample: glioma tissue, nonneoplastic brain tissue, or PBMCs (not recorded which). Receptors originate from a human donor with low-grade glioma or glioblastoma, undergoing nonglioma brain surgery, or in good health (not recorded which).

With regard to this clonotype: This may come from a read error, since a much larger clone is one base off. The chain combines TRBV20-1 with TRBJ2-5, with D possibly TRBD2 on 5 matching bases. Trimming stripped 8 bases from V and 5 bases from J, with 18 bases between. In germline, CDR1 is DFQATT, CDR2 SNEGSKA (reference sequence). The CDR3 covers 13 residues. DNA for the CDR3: TGCAGTTCTTTGATGCTAGCTGGCGAGACCCAGTACTTC. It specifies CSSLMLAGETQYF.

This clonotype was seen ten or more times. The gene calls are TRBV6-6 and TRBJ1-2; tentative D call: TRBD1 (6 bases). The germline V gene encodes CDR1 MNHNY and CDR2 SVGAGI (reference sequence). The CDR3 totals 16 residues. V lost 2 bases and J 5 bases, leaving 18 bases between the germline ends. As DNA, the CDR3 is TGTGCCAGCAGTTACACCTGGGACACCACGATTTATGGCTACACCTTC. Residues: CASSYTWDTTIYGYTF.

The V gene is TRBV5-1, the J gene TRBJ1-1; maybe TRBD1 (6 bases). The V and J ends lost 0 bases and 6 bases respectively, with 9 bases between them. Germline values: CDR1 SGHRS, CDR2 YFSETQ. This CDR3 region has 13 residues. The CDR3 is CASSLVGGAEAFF. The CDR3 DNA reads TGCGCCAGCAGCTTGGTAGGGGGTGCTGAAGCTTTCTTT.

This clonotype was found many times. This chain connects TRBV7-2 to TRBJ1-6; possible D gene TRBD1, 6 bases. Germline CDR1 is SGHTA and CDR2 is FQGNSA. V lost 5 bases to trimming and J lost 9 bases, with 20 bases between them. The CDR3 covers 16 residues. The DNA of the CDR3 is TGTGCCAGCAGCCCGCGGGACATGAGGCCATCTTCACCCCTCCACTTT. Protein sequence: CASSPRDMRPSSPLHF.

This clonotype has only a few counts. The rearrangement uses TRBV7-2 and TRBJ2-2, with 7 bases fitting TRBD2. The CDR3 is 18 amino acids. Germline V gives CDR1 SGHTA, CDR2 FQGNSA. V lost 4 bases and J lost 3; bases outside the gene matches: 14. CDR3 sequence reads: CASSSKKRTSGDTGELFF. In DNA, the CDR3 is TGTGCCAGCAGCTCGAAGAAGCGGACTAGTGGTGACACCGGGGAGCTGTTTTTT.

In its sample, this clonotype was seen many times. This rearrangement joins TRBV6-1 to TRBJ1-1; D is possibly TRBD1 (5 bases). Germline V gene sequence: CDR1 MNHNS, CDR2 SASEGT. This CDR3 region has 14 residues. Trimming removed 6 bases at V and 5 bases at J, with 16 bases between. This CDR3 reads CASRTTGARTEAFF. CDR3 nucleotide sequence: TGTGCCAGCAGAACAACAGGTGCAAGGACTGAAGCTTTCTTT.

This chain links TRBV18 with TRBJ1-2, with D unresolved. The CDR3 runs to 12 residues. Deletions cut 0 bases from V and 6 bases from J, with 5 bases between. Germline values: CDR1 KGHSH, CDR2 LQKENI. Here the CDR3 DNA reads TGTGCCAGCTCACCACCAACTCATGGCTACACCTTC. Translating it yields CASSPPTHGYTF.

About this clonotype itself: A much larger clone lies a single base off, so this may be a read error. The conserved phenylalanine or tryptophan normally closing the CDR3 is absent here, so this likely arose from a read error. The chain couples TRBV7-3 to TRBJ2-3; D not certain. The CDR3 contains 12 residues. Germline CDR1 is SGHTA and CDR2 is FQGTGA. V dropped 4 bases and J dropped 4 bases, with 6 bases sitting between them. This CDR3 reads CASSSTADTQYY. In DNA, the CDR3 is TGTGCCAGCAGCTCTACGGCAGATACGCAGTATTAT.

The CDR3 region is CASRPRQGSANYGYTF. The CDR3 bases are TGTGCCAGCAGGCCCCGCCAAGGGAGCGCTAACTATGGCTACACCTTC. This chain uses TRBV3-1 with TRBJ1-2; no clear D gene. V lost 6 bases, J lost 0 bases, and 17 bases lay in between. Germline V gives CDR1 LGHDT, CDR2 YNNKEL (reference sequence). This CDR3 is 16 amino acids long. Full variable domain (remainder filled in from reference TRBV3-1 and TRBJ1-2): DTAVSQTPKYLVTQMGNDKSIKCEQNLGHDTMYWYKQDSKKFLKIMFSYNNKELIINETVPNRFSPKSPDKAHLNLHINSLELGDSAVYFCASRPRQGSANYGYTFGSGTRLTVV.

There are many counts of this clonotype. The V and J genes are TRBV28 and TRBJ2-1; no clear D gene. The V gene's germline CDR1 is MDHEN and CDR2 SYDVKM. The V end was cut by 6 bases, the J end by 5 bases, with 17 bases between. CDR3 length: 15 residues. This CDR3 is CASSPHRSADNEQFF. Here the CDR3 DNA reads TGTGCCAGCAGCCCCCACAGAAGCGCTGACAATGAGCAGTTCTTC.

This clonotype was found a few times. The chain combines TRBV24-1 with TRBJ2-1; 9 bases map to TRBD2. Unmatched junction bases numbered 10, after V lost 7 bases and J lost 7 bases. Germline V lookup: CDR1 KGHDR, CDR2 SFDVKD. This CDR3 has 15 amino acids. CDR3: CATRRASGDKNEQFF. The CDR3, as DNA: TGTGCCACCAGACGAGCTAGCGGGGACAAAAATGAGCAGTTCTTC.

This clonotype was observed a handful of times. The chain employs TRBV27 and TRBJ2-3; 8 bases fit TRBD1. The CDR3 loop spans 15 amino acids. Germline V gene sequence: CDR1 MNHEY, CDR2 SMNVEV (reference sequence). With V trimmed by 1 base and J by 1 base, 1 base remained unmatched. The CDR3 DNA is TGTGCCAGCAGTTTATTGGGACAGGGCACAGATACGCAGTATTTT. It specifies CASSLLGQGTDTQYF.

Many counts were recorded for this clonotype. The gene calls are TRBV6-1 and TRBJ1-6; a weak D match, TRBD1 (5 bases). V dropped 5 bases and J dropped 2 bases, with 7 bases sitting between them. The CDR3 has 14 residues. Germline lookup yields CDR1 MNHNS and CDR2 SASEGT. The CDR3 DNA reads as TGTGCCAGCAGTTCACAGGCCTATAATTCACCCCTCCACTTT. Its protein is CASSSQAYNSPLHF.

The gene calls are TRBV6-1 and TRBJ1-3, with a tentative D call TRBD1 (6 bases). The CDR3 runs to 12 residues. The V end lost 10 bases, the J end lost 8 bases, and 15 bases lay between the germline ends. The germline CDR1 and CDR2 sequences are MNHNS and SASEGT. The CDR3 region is CAIKGGVYTIYF. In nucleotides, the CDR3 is TGTGCCATCAAGGGGGGGGTGTACACCATATATTTT.

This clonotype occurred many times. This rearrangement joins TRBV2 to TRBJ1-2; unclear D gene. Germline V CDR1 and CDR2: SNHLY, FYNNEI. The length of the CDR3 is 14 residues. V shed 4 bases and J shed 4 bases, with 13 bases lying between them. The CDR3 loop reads CASSVDLGPYGYTF. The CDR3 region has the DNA TGTGCCAGCAGTGTGGACCTTGGTCCCTATGGCTACACCTTC.

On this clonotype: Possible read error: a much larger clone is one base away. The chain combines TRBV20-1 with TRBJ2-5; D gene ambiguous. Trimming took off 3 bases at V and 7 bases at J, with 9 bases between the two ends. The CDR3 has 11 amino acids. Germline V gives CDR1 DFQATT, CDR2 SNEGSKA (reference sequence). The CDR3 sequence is CSASAKGTQYF. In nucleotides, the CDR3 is TGCAGTGCTAGTGCGAAGGGGACCCAGTACTTC.

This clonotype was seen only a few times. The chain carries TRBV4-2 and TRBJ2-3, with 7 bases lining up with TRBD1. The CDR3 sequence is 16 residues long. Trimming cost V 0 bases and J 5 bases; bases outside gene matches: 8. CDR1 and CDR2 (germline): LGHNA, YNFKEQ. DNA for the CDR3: TGTGCCAGCAGCCAAGATAAGGGCAGGGGGTTAGATACGCAGTATTTT. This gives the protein CASSQDKGRGLDTQYF.

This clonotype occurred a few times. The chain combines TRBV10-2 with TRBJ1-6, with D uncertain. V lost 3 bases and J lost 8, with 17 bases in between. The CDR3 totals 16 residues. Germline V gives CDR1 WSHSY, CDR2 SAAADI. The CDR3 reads CASSERFAWEHSPLHF. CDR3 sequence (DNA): TGCGCCAGCAGTGAACGGTTCGCGTGGGAACATTCACCCCTCCACTTT.

The DNA of the CDR3 is TGTGCCAGCAGCCAAGGGTTGGGCAATCAGCCCCAGCATTTT. This sequence encodes CASSQGLGNQPQHF. The gene calls are TRBV7-9 and TRBJ1-5; D is unresolved. CDR1 is SEHNR and CDR2 is FQNEAQ in the germline V gene (reference sequence). The CDR3 is 14 residues long. The germline V and J ends were trimmed by 5 bases and 2 bases, with 10 bases remaining between them.

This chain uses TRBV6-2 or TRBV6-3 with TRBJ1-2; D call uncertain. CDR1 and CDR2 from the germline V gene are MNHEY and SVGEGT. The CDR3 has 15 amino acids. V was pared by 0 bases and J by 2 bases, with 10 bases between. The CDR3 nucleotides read TGTGCCAGCAGTTACTCGGACGGAAGAAACTATGGCTACACCTTC. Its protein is CASSYSDGRNYGYTF.

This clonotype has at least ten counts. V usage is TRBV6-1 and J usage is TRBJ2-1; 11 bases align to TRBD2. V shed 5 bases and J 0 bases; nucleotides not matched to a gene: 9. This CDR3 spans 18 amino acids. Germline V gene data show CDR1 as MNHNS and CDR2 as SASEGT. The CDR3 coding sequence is TGTGCCAGCAGTCCGAGGCTAGCGGGGGGCGGCTCCTACAATGAGCAGTTCTTC. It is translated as CASSPRLAGGGSYNEQFF.

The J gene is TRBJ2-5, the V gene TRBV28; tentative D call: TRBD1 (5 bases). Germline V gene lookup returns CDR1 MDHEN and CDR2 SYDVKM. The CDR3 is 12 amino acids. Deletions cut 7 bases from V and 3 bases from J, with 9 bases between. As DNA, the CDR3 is TGTGCCAGCACCTCCAGGGAAGAGACCCAGTACTTC. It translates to CASTSREETQYF.

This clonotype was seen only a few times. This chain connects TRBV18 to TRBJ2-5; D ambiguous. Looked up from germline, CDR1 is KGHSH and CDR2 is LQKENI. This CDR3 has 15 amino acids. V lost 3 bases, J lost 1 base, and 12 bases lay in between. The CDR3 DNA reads TGTGCCAGCTCACCTTCCCCTGCAGGCCAAGAGACCCAGTACTTC. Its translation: CASSPSPAGQETQYF. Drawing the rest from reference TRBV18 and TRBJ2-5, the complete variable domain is NAGVMQNPRHLVRRRGQEARLRCSPMKGHSHVYWYRQLPEEGLKFMVYLQKENIIDESGMPKERFSAEFPKEGPSILRIQQVVRGDSAAYFCASSPSPAGQETQYFGPGTRLLVL.

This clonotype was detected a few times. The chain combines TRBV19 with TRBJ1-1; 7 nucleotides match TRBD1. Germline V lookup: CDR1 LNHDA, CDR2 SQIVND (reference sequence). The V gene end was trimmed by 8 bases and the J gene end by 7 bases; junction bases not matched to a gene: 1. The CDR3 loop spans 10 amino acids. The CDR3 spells CASGDSEAFF. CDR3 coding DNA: TGTGCCAGTGGGGACAGTGAAGCTTTCTTT.

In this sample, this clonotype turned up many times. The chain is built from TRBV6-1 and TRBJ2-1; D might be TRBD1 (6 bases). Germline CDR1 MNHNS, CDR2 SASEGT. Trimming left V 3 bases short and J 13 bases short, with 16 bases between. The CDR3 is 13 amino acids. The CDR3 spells CASSEGTIQTQFF. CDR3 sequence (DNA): TGTGCCAGCAGTGAGGGGACAATCCAGACCCAGTTCTTC.

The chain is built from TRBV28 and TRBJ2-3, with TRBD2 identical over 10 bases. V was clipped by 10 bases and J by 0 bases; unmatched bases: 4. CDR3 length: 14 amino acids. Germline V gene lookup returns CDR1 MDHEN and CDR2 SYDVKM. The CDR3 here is CATQAGGSTDTQYF. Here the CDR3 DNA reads TGTGCCACCCAAGCGGGGGGGAGCACAGATACGCAGTATTTT.

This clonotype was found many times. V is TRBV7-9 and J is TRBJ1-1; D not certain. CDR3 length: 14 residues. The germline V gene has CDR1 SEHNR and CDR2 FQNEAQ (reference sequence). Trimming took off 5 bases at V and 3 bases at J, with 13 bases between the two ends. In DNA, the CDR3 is TGTGCCAGCAGCCCAGGAGGGTGGGACACTGAAGCTTTCTTT. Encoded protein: CASSPGGWDTEAFF.